This T cell receptor (beta chain) was profiled in a study of T cells after yellow fever vaccination. Notes on the study in general: It was a small share of clonotypes that appeared in both CD4 and CD8 compartments. The study re-detected most primary-vaccination clones after the booster (approximately 96% CD4, 88% CD8). In FACS-sorted repertoires, abundant clonotypes from the bulk population could appear as contaminants.

MiXCR, applied by TCRdb to the 5' RACE reads, yields one record per CDR3 protein. The data show some 150,000 distinct CDR3 sequences, with over 7% seen just once and about a third held by the top ten. CDR3 size: 15 residues. Germline V gene sequence: CDR1 MGHRA, CDR2 YSYEKL. Trimming took 3 bases from V and 4 from J, leaving 16 bases between them. This clonotype was observed many times. Its matching antigen is unknown. The receptor was derived from a man between 18 and 29 years old who received the YFV17D yellow fever vaccine. The starting material was CD8+ T cells sorted from PBMCs, obtained 45 days after the yellow fever booster vaccination. This chain connects TRBV4-1 to TRBJ2-7; TRBD1 might be the D (5 bases). DNA for the CDR3: TGCGCCAGCAGCCAGAGCACAGGAGCTAGATACGAGCAGTACTTC. Translation: CASSQSTGARYEQYF.